Each of the 21 T cell receptor beta chains below was sequenced from the same sample in a study of cytomegalovirus exposure and HLA in healthy donors. Using immunoSEQ multiplex PCR, the repertoire was profiled, and TCRdb retains in-frame clones only, with some absent. This repertoire shows over 100,000 clones, 75% to 90% found once; its top ten account for 0.95% to 1.5%. Source material: PBMCs. Receptors were obtained from a woman aged 18-29 years in good health and CMV-seronegative.

The chain couples TRBV20-1 to TRBJ1-3; D gene uncertain. Germline V gene sequence: CDR1 DFQATT, CDR2 SNEGSKA (reference sequence). The CDR3 consists of 11 residues. CDR3 in amino acids: CGSDWQNTIYF. CDR3 DNA: TGCGGGTCCGACTGGCAAAACACCATATATTTT.

This clone was recorded once. The genes are TRBV7-3 and TRBJ1-2; no clear D gene. The CDR3 spans 15 residues. Germline lookup yields CDR1 SGHTA and CDR2 FQGTGA. The V end was cut by 5 bases, the J end by 3 bases, with 16 bases between. CDR3 DNA: TGTGCCAGCAGCCTAGGTCGGGTAGGAGACTATGGCTACACCTTC. It is translated as CASSLGRVGDYGYTF.

The V and J genes are TRBV18 and TRBJ1-4; D might be TRBD1 (5 bases). V was shortened by 4 bases and J by 7 bases, with 19 bases between the two germline ends. The germline CDR1 and CDR2 sequences are KGHSH and LQKENI. This CDR3 spans 16 amino acids. The CDR3 spells CASSQEEGRAGEKLFF. The CDR3 DNA follows: TGTGCCAGCTCACAAGAGGAGGGGCGTGCGGGTGAAAAACTGTTTTTT.

The chain recombines TRBV7-6 with TRBJ2-7; weak D call: TRBD2 (6 bases). Trimming pared 3 bases from V and 4 bases from J, leaving 10 bases between. The germline gives CDR1 SGHVS, CDR2 FNYEAQ. The CDR3 covers 13 residues. In nucleotides, the CDR3 is TGTGCCAGCAGCTTGACTAGTCTGTACGAGCAGTACTTC. Its translation is CASSLTSLYEQYF. Variable domain in full (rest from reference TRBV7-6 and TRBJ2-7): GAGVSQSPRYKVTKRGQDVALRCDPISGHVSLYWYRQALGQGPEFLTYFNYEAQQDKSGLPNDRFSAERPEGSISTLTIQRTEQRDSAMYRCASSLTSLYEQYFGPGTRLTVT.

This sequence joins TRBV5-1 and TRBJ1-1; no clear D gene. Trimming removed 7 bases at V and 1 base at J, with 17 bases between. Germline V CDR1 and CDR2: SGHRS, YFSETQ. This CDR3 spans 15 amino acids. The DNA of the CDR3 is TGCGCCAGCCGCCCACAGCCGGAGGGGAACACTGAAGCTTTCTTT. The encoded protein is CASRPQPEGNTEAFF.

The rearrangement uses TRBV18 and TRBJ1-6; 7 positions agree with TRBD1. This CDR3 is 14 amino acids long. The V segment lost 5 bases and the J segment 4 bases; nucleotides outside the gene matches: 2. Per the germline V gene, CDR1 is KGHSH and CDR2 is LQKENI. In DNA form, the CDR3 reads TGTGCCAGCTCAACGGGACAGTATAATTCACCCCTCCACTTT. This translates into CASSTGQYNSPLHF.

Concerning this clone: Sequence at one end of the junction differs from germline and may be a read error. The chain has TRBV10-1 and TRBJ1-1, with 8 nucleotides matching TRBD1. This CDR3 spans 13 amino acids. The germline V gene encodes CDR1 WNHNN and CDR2 SYGVQD (reference sequence). CDR3: CASSRQGNPEAFF. DNA of the CDR3: TGCGCCAGCAGCCGACAGGGGAACCCTGAAGCTTTCTTT.

This chain links TRBV6-5 with TRBJ2-7; 7 bases are shared with TRBD1. Germline CDR1 MNHEY, CDR2 SVGAGI. This CDR3 is 16 amino acids long. J was trimmed by 2 bases and V by 0 bases; bases with no gene match: 7. This CDR3 is CASSYSLGQQTYEQYF. The DNA for the CDR3 is TGTGCCAGCAGTTACTCACTGGGACAGCAAACCTACGAGCAGTACTTC.

As DNA, the CDR3 is TGTGCCAGCAGTTATTCGACAGGGGGGAATGCTTTCTTT. Translating it yields CASSYSTGGNAFF. The genes are TRBV6-6 and TRBJ1-1, with 9 bases lining up with TRBD1. This CDR3 is built from 13 residues. Germline V gene sequence: CDR1 MNHNY, CDR2 SVGAGI (reference sequence). With V trimmed by 3 bases and J by 11 bases, 7 bases remained unmatched.

The V gene is TRBV19, the J gene TRBJ2-3; 12 nucleotides match TRBD1. The germline V gene encodes CDR1 LNHDA and CDR2 SQIVND (reference sequence). The junction had 12 bases not matched to a gene; V was cut back by 6 bases and J by 5 bases. This CDR3 comprises 17 residues. The CDR3 bases are TGTGCCAGTAGCGTAATTGGGGGGACAGGGGGCCTAGATACGCAGTATTTT. Translating gives CASSVIGGTGGLDTQYF. The complete variable domain, with remaining parts taken from reference TRBV19 and TRBJ2-3, reads DGGITQSPKYLFRKEGQNVTLSCEQNLNHDAMYWYRQDPGQGLRLIYYSQIVNDFQKGDIAEGYSVSREKKESFPLTVTSAQKNPTAFYLCASSVIGGTGGLDTQYFGPGTRLTVL.

This clone was counted between two and nine times. The chain recombines TRBV29-1 with TRBJ1-1, with D hard to call. CDR3 length: 13 residues. CDR1 and CDR2 from the germline V gene are SQVTM and ANQGSEA. V was trimmed by 4 bases and J by 7 bases, leaving 16 bases between them. For the CDR3, the DNA is TGCAGCGTTGTTTCCCCGGGTCCGGGTGAAGCTTTCTTT. Protein: CSVVSPGPGEAFF. Based on the CDR3 plus reference TRBV29-1 and TRBJ1-1, the full variable domain is SAVISQKPSRDICQRGTSLTIQCQVDSQVTMMFWYRQQPGQSLTLIATANQGSEATYESGFVIDKFPISRPNLTFSTLTVSNMSPEDSSIYLCSVVSPGPGEAFFGQGTRLTVV.

The chain links TRBV11-2 to TRBJ2-7; no definite D call. Germline CDR1 is SGHAT and CDR2 is FQNNGV. The CDR3 loop spans 11 amino acids. Trimming pared 3 bases from V and 5 bases from J, leaving 5 bases between. The CDR3 bases are TGTGCCAGCAGCTTTGGAGACGAGCAGTACTTC. Its protein is CASSFGDEQYF.

The chain is built from TRBV18 and TRBJ2-1; 8 nucleotides match TRBD1. Germline V lookup: CDR1 KGHSH, CDR2 LQKENI. The length of the CDR3 is 16 residues. The junction had 16 bases not matched to a gene; V was cut back by 5 bases and J by 10 bases. CDR3 in amino acids: CASSTSPGQGRLEQFF. CDR3 in DNA: TGTGCCAGCTCAACCAGTCCAGGACAGGGTCGCTTGGAGCAGTTCTTC.

The chain is built from TRBV5-6 and TRBJ1-1; D uncertain. The CDR3 is 15 residues long. Trimming removed 2 bases at V and 10 bases at J, with 21 bases between. The germline V gene has CDR1 SGHDT and CDR2 YYEEEE. The CDR3 is CASSLILDVQPGAFF. The CDR3 DNA reads as TGTGCCAGCAGCTTAATACTCGACGTCCAACCGGGAGCTTTCTTT.

The V gene is TRBV13, the J gene TRBJ2-2, with 8 bases lining up with TRBD2. This CDR3 contains 14 residues. Looked up from germline, CDR1 is PRHDT and CDR2 is FYEKMQ (reference sequence). Losses at the gene ends were 5 bases for V and 5 bases for J; bases not matched to a gene: 4. CDR3 sequence (DNA): TGTGCCAGCAGCCGCGGGGGGAGTACCGGGGAGCTGTTTTTT. Protein: CASSRGGSTGELFF.

This clone has only one observation. This rearrangement joins TRBV6-1 to TRBJ1-4, with a possible D match to TRBD1 (6 bases). Trimming took 6 bases from V and 4 from J, leaving 12 bases between them. This CDR3 spans 14 amino acids. The germline V gene encodes CDR1 MNHNS and CDR2 SASEGT. Written as DNA, the CDR3 is TGTGCCAGCAGATCCGGGACACGTAATGAAAAACTGTTTTTT. It encodes CASRSGTRNEKLFF.

The chain recombines TRBV5-6 with TRBJ1-2, with 7 positions matching TRBD1. Germline CDR1 is SGHDT and CDR2 is YYEEEE. The junction had 10 bases not matched to a gene; V was cut back by 4 bases and J by 7 bases. The length of the CDR3 is 14 residues. In nucleotides, the CDR3 is TGTGCCAGCAGCAGACAGGGAAAAGTAGGTGGCTACACCTTC. This sequence encodes CASSRQGKVGGYTF. Looking up the rest from reference TRBV5-6 and TRBJ1-2 gives the full variable domain: DAGVTQSPTHLIKTRGQQVTLRCSPKSGHDTVSWYQQALGQGPQFIFQYYEEEERQRGNFPDRFSGHQFPNYSSELNVNALLLGDSALYLCASSRQGKVGGYTFGSGTRLTVV.

This clone was counted once. The J gene is TRBJ1-6, the V gene TRBV19, with D possibly matching TRBD1 (5 bases). CDR1 is LNHDA, CDR2 SQIVND, per germline (reference sequence). The CDR3 totals 17 residues. The germline V and J ends were trimmed by 3 bases and 4 bases, with 16 bases remaining between them. CDR3 in DNA: TGTGCCAGTAGTATGCGGACAAAATACAGTTATAATTCACCCCTCCACTTT. Amino acids: CASSMRTKYSYNSPLHF. Combining the CDR3 with reference TRBV19 and TRBJ1-6 gives the whole variable domain DGGITQSPKYLFRKEGQNVTLSCEQNLNHDAMYWYRQDPGQGLRLIYYSQIVNDFQKGDIAEGYSVSREKKESFPLTVTSAQKNPTAFYLCASSMRTKYSYNSPLHFGNGTRLTVT.

V is TRBV2 and J is TRBJ2-6, with 7 bases aligning to TRBD1. The CDR3 spans 16 residues. Per the germline V gene, CDR1 is SNHLY and CDR2 is FYNNEI. The V and J ends lost 1 base and 2 bases, in that order; junction bases with no gene match: 2. This CDR3 reads CASSEEGGAGANVLTF. The CDR3 nucleotides are TGTGCCAGCAGTGAAGAAGGGGGCGCTGGGGCCAACGTCCTGACTTTC.

The DNA for the CDR3 is TGCGCCAGCAGCCAAGGCCTAGGGACATTAGGCACTGAAGCTTTCTTT. Translated: CASSQGLGTLGTEAFF. The chain is built from TRBV4-1 and TRBJ1-1, with D maybe TRBD1 (6 bases). V was pared by 1 base and J by 4 bases, with 16 bases between. CDR3 length: 16 amino acids. Germline V gives CDR1 MGHRA, CDR2 YSYEKL.

The CDR3 bases are TGTGCCAGCAGCCCTACAGGGAGAGAGAGTGAAAAACTGTTTTTT. As protein: CASSPTGRESEKLFF. V usage is TRBV7-9 and J usage is TRBJ1-4; possibly TRBD1 for D (6 bases). CDR1 is SEHNR, CDR2 FQNEAQ, per germline (reference sequence). Trimming left V 5 bases short and J 7 bases short, with 17 bases between. The CDR3 spans 15 residues.